This T cell receptor (beta chain) was recovered during a study of glioma-infiltrating T cells after dendritic cell vaccination. The study's findings and limits: TCR clonality showed no direct relationship with survival.

V gave up 7 bases and J gave up 7 bases; unmatched junction bases: 19. The CDR3 has 17 residues. Germline lookup yields CDR1 SEHNR and CDR2 FQNEAQ (reference sequence). The table came from immunoSEQ multiplex PCR; TCRdb's copy has only in-frame clones and leaves some out. The repertoire holds over 90,000 clones, with about 85% as singletons. About this clone: Its antigen is as yet unknown.

The material was blood, obtained before dendritic cell vaccination. The origin of this receptor is a human donor with glioblastoma. The genes are TRBV7-9 and TRBJ2-5, with 9 nucleotides matching TRBD1. DNA for the CDR3: TGTGCCAGCAACGCACCCGCGGGGGACAGGGAGTGGGTGACCCAGTACTTC. Translation gives CASNAPAGDREWVTQYF.